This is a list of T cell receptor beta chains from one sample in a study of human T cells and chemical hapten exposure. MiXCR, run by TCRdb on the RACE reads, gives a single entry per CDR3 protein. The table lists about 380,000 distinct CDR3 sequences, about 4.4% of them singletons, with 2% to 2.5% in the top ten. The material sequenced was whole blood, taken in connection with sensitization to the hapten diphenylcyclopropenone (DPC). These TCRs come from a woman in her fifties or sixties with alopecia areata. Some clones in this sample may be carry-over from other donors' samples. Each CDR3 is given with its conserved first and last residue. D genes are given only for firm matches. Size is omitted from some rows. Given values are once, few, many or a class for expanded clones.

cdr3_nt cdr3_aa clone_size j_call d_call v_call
TGTGCCACCAGTGGTCGGACAGGGTCGGCCTATGGCTACACCTTC CATSGRTGSAYGYTF few TRBJ1-2 TRBD1 TRBV24-1
TGCGCCAGCAGCTTGGGAAGGGGTCAAGCAACTAATGAAAAACTGTTTTTT CASSLGRGQATNEKLFF many TRBJ1-4 - TRBV5-1
TGCAGTGCCCGCCGGGACACGGGCACAGATACGCAGTATTTT CSARRDTGTDTQYF many TRBJ2-3 - TRBV20-1
TGTGCCAGCAGTTTGCTACAGGGCGCCTACGAGCAGTACTTC CASSLLQGAYEQYF - TRBJ2-7 - TRBV28
TGTGCCACCAGCCCCCGCGGCTATGGCTACACCTTC CATSPRGYGYTF - TRBJ1-2 - TRBV15
TGTGCCACCAGTGATTCCCGCGGCGGGGGGATGACAGATACGCAGTATTTT CATSDSRGGGMTDTQYF - TRBJ2-3 TRBD2 TRBV24-1
TGTGCCTGGAGTCAGCCGGGGGGACAGCCCTACGAGCAGTACTTC CAWSQPGGQPYEQYF few TRBJ2-7 - TRBV30
TGTGCCAGCAGCTTACAGCCGGGGGGCACCGGGGAGCTGTTTTTT CASSLQPGGTGELFF few TRBJ2-2 TRBD2 TRBV7-9
TGCGCCAGCAGCTCTCGGGGTCACGGAAACACCATATATTTT CASSSRGHGNTIYF many TRBJ1-3 - TRBV5-1
TGTGCCAGCCGGAAAGGAGGGAGTTCCAACACTGAAGCTTTCTTT CASRKGGSSNTEAFF few TRBJ1-1 - TRBV6-2/TRBV6-3
TGTGCCAGCAGTTCGACAGGGTTGGCCGGAGATACGCAGTATTTT CASSSTGLAGDTQYF - TRBJ2-3 TRBD1 TRBV6-6
TGTGCCAGCAATGACAGGGGGAATCAGCCCCAGCATTTT CASNDRGNQPQHF - TRBJ1-5 TRBD1 TRBV12-3/TRBV12-4
TGTGCCAGCAGTTTATCGATTGGCGGGGGGACTGAAGCTTTCTTT CASSLSIGGGTEAFF many TRBJ1-1 - TRBV27
TGTGCCAGCGTGAGGGAGATCAACACCGGGGAGCTGTTTTTT CASVREINTGELFF few TRBJ2-2 - TRBV7-9
TGTGCCAGTAATTATGGTCCTCCGTCACTCTACGAGCAGTACTTC CASNYGPPSLYEQYF - TRBJ2-7 - TRBV12-3/TRBV12-4
TGTGCCAGCACCTATGGGCGAACCCAGTACTTC CASTYGRTQYF - TRBJ2-5 - TRBV27
TGTGCCAGCACCGGGACAGCCGTTGAAGCTTTCTTT CASTGTAVEAFF few TRBJ1-1 TRBD1 TRBV6-6
TGCGCCAGCAGCTTGGATGGACTAGCGGGAGAGCAAGATACGCAGTATTTT CASSLDGLAGEQDTQYF many TRBJ2-3 TRBD2 TRBV5-1
TGTGCCAGCAGCGTAGACGGCGGGACAGGGTTCGACGAGCAGTACTTC CASSVDGGTGFDEQYF many TRBJ2-7 TRBD1 TRBV9
TGCGCCAGCAGCCAGGGGACTAGCGGTAGCACAGATACGCAGTATTTT CASSQGTSGSTDTQYF many TRBJ2-3 TRBD2 TRBV4-3
TGTGCCAGCAGCCTGACAGGGTTCACCGGGGAGCTGTTTTTT CASSLTGFTGELFF many TRBJ2-2 TRBD1 TRBV12-3/TRBV12-4
TGTGCCAGCAGCCCAGGACAGGGAAACACCATATATTTT CASSPGQGNTIYF many TRBJ1-3 - TRBV7-2
TGTGCCAGCAGCCACACGCAGGCTAATCAGCCCCAGCATTTT CASSHTQANQPQHF - TRBJ1-5 - TRBV4-2
TGTGCCAGCAGGACGCGAGGGGCTTACAATGAGCAGTTCTTC CASRTRGAYNEQFF - TRBJ2-1 - TRBV7-8
TGTGCCAGCAGTGAATATACCGAGGTCTCACCCCTCCACTTT CASSEYTEVSPLHF few TRBJ1-6 - TRBV25-1
TGTGCCAGCAGTTGGGGGATGGGCAATGAGCAGTTCTTC CASSWGMGNEQFF - TRBJ2-1 - TRBV27
TGTGCCATCAACGGACAGGCCACAGATACGCAGTATTTT CAINGQATDTQYF - TRBJ2-3 TRBD1 TRBV10-3
TGTGCCAGCAGTGGGGACAGGGGCGCCCGTCTTGGCGGCTACACCTTC CASSGDRGARLGGYTF many TRBJ1-2 TRBD1 TRBV6-1
TGTGCCAGCAGCCCCCGCGGAACGGCCGGTGGCGAGCAGTACTTC CASSPRGTAGGEQYF many TRBJ2-7 - TRBV12-3/TRBV12-4
TGTGCCAGCAGCGCCTCCTCCTCCGCGGCTTTCACAGATACGCAGTATTTT CASSASSSAAFTDTQYF many TRBJ2-3 - TRBV7-6
TGTGCCAGCTCACCACGACGTGCGGGGGAGTACGAGCAGTACTTC CASSPRRAGEYEQYF few TRBJ2-7 TRBD2 TRBV18
TGTGCCACCAGTGATTTTACAGGGGGCCGTGAAGATACGCAGTATTTT CATSDFTGGREDTQYF few TRBJ2-3 TRBD1 TRBV24-1
TGTGCCAGCAGCTTGGATCAGGGGCATAGCAATCAGCCCCAGCATTTT CASSLDQGHSNQPQHF - TRBJ1-5 - TRBV7-9
TGCGCCAGCAGCTTGGCGGGACAGGGGAACGGAAACACCATATATTTT CASSLAGQGNGNTIYF many TRBJ1-3 TRBD1 TRBV5-1
TGCGCCAGCAGCTTGGAGCCGGCTAGCTCTGGAAACACCATATATTTT CASSLEPASSGNTIYF - TRBJ1-3 - TRBV5-1
TGTGCCAGCCGGTGGGGGAACACTGAAGCTTTCTTT CASRWGNTEAFF many TRBJ1-1 - TRBV12-3/TRBV12-4
TGTGCCAGCAGTCTGAATAGGAACACCGGGGAGCTGTTTTTT CASSLNRNTGELFF many TRBJ2-2 - TRBV12-3/TRBV12-4
TGTGCCAGCAGCCAAGAGACCCACAGCAACACTGAAGCTTTCTTT CASSQETHSNTEAFF - TRBJ1-1 - TRBV4-2
TGTGCCAGCAGGGTCTTAGCGGGAGGGCCCACAGATACGCAGTATTTT CASRVLAGGPTDTQYF - TRBJ2-3 TRBD2 TRBV27
TGTGCCAGCAGTTTATTTGGCTCTGGGGCCAACGTCCTGACTTTC CASSLFGSGANVLTF few TRBJ2-6 - TRBV28
TGTGCCAGCAGTCCCTGGACAGGTGGAGCACCAGATACGCAGTATTTT CASSPWTGGAPDTQYF few TRBJ2-3 TRBD1 TRBV27
TGTGCCAGCTCACTCTCGACAGGGGGAAACACCGGGGAGCTGTTTTTT CASSLSTGGNTGELFF many TRBJ2-2 TRBD1 TRBV18
TGTGCCAGCAGCCCCACCCGACAGGGGGCTAGCACAGATACGCAGTATTTT CASSPTRQGASTDTQYF many TRBJ2-3 TRBD1 TRBV7-9
TGCGCCAGCAGCCAAGTAACAGAAGAGACCCAGTACTTC CASSQVTEETQYF many TRBJ2-5 - TRBV4-1
TGTGCCACCAGGCGGACAGCGACGTCCTACGAGCAGTACTTC CATRRTATSYEQYF - TRBJ2-7 - TRBV6-2/TRBV6-3
TGTGCCAGCAGCCAACCGAACTCGGACGATACGCAGTATTTT CASSQPNSDDTQYF few TRBJ2-3 - TRBV14